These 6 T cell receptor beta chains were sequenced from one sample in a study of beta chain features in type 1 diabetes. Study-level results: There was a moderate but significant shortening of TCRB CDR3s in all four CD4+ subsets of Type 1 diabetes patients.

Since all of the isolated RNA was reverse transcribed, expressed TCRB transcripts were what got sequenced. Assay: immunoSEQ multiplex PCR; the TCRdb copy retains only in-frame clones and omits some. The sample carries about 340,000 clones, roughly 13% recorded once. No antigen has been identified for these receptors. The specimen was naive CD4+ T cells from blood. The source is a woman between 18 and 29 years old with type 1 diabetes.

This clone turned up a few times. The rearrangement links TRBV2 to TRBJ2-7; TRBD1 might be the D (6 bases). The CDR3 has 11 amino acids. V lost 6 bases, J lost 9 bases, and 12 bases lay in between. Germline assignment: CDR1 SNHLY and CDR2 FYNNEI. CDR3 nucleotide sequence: TGTGCCAGCAGGTACGGGACAACGCAGTACTTC. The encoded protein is CASRYGTTQYF.

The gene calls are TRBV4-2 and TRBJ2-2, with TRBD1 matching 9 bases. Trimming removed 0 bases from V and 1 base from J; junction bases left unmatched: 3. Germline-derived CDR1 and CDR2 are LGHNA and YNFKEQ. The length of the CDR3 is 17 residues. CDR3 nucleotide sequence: TGTGCCAGCAGCCAAGATTTGGGACAGGGGAACACCGGGGAGCTGTTTTTT. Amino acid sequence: CASSQDLGQGNTGELFF.

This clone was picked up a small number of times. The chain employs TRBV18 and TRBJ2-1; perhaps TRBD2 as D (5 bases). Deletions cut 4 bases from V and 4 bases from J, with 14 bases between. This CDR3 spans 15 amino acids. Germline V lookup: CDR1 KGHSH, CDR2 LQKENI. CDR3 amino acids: CASSQGEREYNEQFF. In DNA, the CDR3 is TGTGCCAGCTCACAGGGTGAGAGGGAGTACAATGAGCAGTTCTTC.

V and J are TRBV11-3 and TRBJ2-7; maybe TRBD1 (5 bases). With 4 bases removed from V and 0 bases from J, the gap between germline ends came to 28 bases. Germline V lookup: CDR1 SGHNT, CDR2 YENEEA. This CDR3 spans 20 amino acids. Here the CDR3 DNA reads TGTGCCAGCAGCTACCGTCGTCGACCGGCGGACACACCGAGCTCCTACGAGCAGTACGTC. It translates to CASSYRRRPADTPSSYEQYV.

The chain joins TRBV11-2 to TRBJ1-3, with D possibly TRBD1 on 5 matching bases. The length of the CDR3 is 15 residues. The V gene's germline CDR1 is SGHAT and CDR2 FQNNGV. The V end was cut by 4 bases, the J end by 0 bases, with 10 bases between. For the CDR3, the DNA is TGTGCCAGCAGCTCGACAGCCTACTCTGGAAACACCATATATTTT. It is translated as CASSSTAYSGNTIYF.

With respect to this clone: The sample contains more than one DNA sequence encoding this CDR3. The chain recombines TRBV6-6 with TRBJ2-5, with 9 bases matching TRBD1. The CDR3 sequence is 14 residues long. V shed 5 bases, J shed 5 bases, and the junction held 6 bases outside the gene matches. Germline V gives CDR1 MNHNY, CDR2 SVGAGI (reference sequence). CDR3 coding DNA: TGTGCCAGCAGTCAGGACAGGGGCCGGGAGACCCAGTACTTC. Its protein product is CASSQDRGRETQYF.